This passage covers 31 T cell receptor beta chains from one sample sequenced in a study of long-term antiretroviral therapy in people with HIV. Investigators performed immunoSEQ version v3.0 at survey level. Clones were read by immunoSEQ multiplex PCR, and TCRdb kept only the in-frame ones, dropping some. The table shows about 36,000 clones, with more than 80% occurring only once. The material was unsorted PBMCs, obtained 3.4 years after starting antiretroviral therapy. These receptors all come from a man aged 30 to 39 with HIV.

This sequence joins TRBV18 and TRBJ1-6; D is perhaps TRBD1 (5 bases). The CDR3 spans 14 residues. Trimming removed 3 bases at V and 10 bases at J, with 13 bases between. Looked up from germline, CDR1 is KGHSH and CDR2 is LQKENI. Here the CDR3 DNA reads TGTGCCAGCTCACCGGGGGAAAGCAACTCACCCCTCCACTTT. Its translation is CASSPGESNSPLHF.

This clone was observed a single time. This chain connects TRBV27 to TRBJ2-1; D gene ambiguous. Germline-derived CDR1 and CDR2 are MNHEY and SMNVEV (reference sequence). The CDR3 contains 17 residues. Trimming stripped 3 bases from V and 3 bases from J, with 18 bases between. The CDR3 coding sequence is TGTGCCAGCAGTTTTGCGTGGCGGCAGGTTGACTACAATGAGCAGTTCTTC. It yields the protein CASSFAWRQVDYNEQFF.

For the CDR3, the DNA is TGTGCCAGCAGTGAAGGGCGGGGAGCCCTACGAAATCAGCCCCAGCATTTT. Translated, it gives CASSEGRGALRNQPQHF. This chain connects TRBV6-1 to TRBJ1-5; D is uncertain. Trimming removed 1 base from V and 4 bases from J, with 17 bases in between. The V gene's germline CDR1 is MNHNS and CDR2 SASEGT. CDR3 length: 17 amino acids.

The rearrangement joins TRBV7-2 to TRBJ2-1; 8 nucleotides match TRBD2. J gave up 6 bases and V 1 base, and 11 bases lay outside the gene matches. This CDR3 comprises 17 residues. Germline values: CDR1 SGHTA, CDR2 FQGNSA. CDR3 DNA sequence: TGTGCCAGCAGCTTAGAAGCGGGAGTGAGTCGGCGCAATGAGCAGTTCTTC. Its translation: CASSLEAGVSRRNEQFF.

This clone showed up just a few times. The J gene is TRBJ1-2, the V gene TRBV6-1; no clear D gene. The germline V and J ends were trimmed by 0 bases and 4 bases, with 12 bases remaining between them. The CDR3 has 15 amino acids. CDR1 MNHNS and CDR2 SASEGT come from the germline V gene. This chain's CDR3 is CASSEAYKASYGYTF. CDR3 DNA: TGTGCCAGCAGTGAAGCCTACAAGGCCAGCTATGGCTACACCTTC.

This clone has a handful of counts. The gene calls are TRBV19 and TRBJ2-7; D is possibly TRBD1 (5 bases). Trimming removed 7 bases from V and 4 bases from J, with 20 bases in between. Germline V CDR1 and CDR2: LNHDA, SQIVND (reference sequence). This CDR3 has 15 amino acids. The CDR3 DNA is TGTGCCAGTACTCCACAATATGGGGCTCCTTACGAGCAGTACTTC. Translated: CASTPQYGAPYEQYF.

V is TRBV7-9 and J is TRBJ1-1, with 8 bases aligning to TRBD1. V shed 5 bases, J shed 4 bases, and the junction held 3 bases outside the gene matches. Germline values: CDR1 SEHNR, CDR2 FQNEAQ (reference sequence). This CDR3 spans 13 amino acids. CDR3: CASSVTGGTEAFF. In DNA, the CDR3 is TGTGCCAGCAGCGTAACAGGGGGCACTGAAGCTTTCTTT.

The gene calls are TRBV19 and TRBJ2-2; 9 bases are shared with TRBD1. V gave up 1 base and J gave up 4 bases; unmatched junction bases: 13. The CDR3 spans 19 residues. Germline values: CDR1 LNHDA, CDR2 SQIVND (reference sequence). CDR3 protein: CASSIVARQGGGGTGELFF. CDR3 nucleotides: TGTGCCAGTAGTATAGTAGCCCGACAGGGGGGAGGTGGCACCGGGGAGCTGTTTTTT. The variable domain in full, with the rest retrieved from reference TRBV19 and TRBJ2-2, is DGGITQSPKYLFRKEGQNVTLSCEQNLNHDAMYWYRQDPGQGLRLIYYSQIVNDFQKGDIAEGYSVSREKKESFPLTVTSAQKNPTAFYLCASSIVARQGGGGTGELFFGEGSRLTVL.

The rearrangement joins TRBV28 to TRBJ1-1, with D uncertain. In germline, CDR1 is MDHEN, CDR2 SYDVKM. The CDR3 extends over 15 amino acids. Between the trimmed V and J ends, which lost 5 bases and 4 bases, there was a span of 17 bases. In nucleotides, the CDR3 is TGTGCCAGCAGTCCCAGTGGATATCATGCCACTGAAGCTTTCTTT. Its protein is CASSPSGYHATEAFF.

Here the CDR3 DNA reads TGTGGTAGGACAGGACCCTTTCGCACCTACGAGCAGTACTTC. This codes for CGRTGPFRTYEQYF. The chain employs TRBV27 and TRBJ2-7; 7 bases match TRBD1. Germline CDR1 MNHEY, CDR2 SMNVEV (reference sequence). This CDR3 spans 14 amino acids.

CDR3 sequence: CASSLEIDNENTEAFF. The CDR3 coding sequence is TGTGCCAGCAGTTTGGAGATTGACAATGAGAACACTGAAGCTTTCTTT. The chain has TRBV28 and TRBJ1-1, with D uncertain. Per the germline V gene, CDR1 is MDHEN and CDR2 is SYDVKM. This CDR3 region has 16 residues. Deletions cut 3 bases from V and 1 base from J, with 15 bases between.

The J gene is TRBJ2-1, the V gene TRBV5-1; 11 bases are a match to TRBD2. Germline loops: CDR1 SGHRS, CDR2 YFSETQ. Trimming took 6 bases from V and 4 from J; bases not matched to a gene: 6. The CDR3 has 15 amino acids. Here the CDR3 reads CASIPGTSGYNEQFF. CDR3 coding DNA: TGCGCCAGCATCCCCGGGACTAGCGGTTACAATGAGCAGTTCTTC.

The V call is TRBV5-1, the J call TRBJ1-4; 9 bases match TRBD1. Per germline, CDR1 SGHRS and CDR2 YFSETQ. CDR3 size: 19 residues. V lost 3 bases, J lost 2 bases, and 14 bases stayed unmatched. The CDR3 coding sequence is TGCGCCAGCAGCTCGTCGACAGGGGGAATGTTTAGCACTAATGAAAAACTGTTTTTT. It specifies CASSSSTGGMFSTNEKLFF.

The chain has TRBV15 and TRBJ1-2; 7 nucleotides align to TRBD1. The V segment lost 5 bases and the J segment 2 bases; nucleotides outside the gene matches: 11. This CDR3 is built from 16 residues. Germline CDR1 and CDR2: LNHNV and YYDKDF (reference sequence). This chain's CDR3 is CATSHAVGRGNYGYTF. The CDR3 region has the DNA TGTGCCACCAGCCACGCGGTGGGCAGGGGGAACTATGGCTACACCTTC.

In nucleotides, the CDR3 is TGTGCCAGCAGCGTAGCCGGGAGGCTTCTGGGCGGGGAGCTGTTTTTT. This translates into CASSVAGRLLGGELFF. V is TRBV9 and J is TRBJ2-2; 7 bases are a match to TRBD2. Trimming took 0 bases from V and 7 from J; bases not matched to a gene: 9. This CDR3 has 16 amino acids. The germline V gene has CDR1 SGDLS and CDR2 YYNGEE.

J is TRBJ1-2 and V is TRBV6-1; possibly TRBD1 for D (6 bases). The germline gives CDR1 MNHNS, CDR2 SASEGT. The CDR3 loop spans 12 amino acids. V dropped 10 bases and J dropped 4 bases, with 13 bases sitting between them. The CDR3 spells CATDSTGYGYTF. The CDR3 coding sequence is TGTGCCACCGACTCGACAGGCTATGGCTACACCTTC.

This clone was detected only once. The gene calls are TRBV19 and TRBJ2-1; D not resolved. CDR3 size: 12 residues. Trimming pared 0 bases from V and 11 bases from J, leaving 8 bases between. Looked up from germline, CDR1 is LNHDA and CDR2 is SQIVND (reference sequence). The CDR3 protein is CASSIDRFQQFF. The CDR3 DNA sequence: TGTGCCAGTAGTATAGACCGATTCCAGCAGTTCTTC.

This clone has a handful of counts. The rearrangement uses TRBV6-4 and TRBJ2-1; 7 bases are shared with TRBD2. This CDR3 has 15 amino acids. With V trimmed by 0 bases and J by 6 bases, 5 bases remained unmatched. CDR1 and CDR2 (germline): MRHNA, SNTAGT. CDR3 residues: CASSDSAGSGNEQFF. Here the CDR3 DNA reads TGTGCCAGCAGTGACTCAGCGGGATCGGGCAATGAGCAGTTCTTC.

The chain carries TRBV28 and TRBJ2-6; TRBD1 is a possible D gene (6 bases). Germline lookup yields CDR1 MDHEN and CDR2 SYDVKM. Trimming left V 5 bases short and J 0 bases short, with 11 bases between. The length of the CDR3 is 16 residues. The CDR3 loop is CASSLDRHSGANVLTF. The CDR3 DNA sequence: TGTGCCAGCAGTCTCGACAGGCACTCTGGGGCCAACGTCCTGACTTTC.

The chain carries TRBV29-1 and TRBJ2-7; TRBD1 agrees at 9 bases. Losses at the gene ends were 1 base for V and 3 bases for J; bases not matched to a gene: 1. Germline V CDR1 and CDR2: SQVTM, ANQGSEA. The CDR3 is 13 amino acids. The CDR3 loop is CSVEGDRVYEQYF. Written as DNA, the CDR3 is TGCAGCGTTGAAGGGGACAGGGTCTACGAGCAGTACTTC.

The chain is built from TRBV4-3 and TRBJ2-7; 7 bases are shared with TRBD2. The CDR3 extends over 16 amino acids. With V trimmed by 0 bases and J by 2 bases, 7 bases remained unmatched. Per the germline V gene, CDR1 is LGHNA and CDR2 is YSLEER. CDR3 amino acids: CASSQDPSGIPYEQYF. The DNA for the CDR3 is TGCGCCAGCAGCCAAGATCCCAGCGGGATCCCCTACGAGCAGTACTTC.

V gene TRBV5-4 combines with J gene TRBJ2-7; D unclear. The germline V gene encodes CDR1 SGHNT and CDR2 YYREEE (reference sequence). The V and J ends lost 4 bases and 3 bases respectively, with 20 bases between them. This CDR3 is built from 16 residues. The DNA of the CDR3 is TGTGCCAGCAGCCCCGGCCCTGCGGCCTTCAGCTACGAGCAGTACTTC. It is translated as CASSPGPAAFSYEQYF. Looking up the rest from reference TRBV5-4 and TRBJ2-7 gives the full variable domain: ETGVTQSPTHLIKTRGQQVTLRCSSQSGHNTVSWYQQALGQGPQFIFQYYREEENGRGNFPPRFSGLQFPNYSSELNVNALELDDSALYLCASSPGPAAFSYEQYFGPGTRLTVT.

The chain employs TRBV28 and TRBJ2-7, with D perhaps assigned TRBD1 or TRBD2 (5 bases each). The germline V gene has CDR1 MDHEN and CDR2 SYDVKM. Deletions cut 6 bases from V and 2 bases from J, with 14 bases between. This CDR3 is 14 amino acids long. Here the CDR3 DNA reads TGTGCCAGCAGATCCCCTGGGACGGCCTACGAGCAGTACTTC. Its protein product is CASRSPGTAYEQYF.

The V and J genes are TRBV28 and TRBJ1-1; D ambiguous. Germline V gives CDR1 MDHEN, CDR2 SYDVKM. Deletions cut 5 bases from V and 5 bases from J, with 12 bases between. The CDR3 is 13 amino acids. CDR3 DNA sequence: TGTGCCAGCAGTCCCCCTGGAGGGACTGAAGCTTTCTTT. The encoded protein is CASSPPGGTEAFF. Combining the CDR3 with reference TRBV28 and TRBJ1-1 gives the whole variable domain DVKVTQSSRYLVKRTGEKVFLECVQDMDHENMFWYRQDPGLGLRLIYFSYDVKMKEKGDIPEGYSVSREKKERFSLILESASTNQTSMYLCASSPPGGTEAFFGQGTRLTVV.

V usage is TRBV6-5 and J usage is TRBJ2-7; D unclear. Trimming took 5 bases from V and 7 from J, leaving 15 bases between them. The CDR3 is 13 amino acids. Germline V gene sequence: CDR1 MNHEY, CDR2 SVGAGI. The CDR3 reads CASSLQTYGEQYF. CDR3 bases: TGTGCCAGCAGTCTACAGACTTATGGGGAGCAGTACTTC.

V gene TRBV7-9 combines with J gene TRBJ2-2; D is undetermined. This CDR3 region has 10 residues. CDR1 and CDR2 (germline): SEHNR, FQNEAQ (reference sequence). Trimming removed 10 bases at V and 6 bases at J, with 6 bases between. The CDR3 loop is CATNPGELFF. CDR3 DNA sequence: TGTGCCACCAATCCCGGGGAGCTGTTTTTT.

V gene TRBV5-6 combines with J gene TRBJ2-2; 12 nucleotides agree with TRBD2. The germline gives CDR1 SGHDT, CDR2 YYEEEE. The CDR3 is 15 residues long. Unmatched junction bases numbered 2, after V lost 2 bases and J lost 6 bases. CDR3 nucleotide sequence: TGTGCCAGCAGCTTTCGACTAGCGGGAGCCGGGGAGCTGTTTTTT. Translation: CASSFRLAGAGELFF.

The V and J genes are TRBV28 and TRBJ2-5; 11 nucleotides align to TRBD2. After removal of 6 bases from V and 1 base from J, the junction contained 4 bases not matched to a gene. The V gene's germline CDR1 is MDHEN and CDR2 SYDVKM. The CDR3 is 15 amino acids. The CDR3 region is CASSLTSGGQETQYF. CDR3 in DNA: TGTGCCAGCAGCTTAACTAGCGGGGGCCAAGAGACCCAGTACTTC.

The CDR3 region has the DNA TGTGCCAGCAGTGCAAGGGGGACTAATGAAAAACTGTTTTTT. Translating gives CASSARGTNEKLFF. The V call is TRBV2, the J call TRBJ1-4; D is possibly TRBD1 (6 bases). The CDR3 covers 14 residues. The V end was cut by 4 bases, the J end by 2 bases, with 8 bases between. Germline CDR1 SNHLY, CDR2 FYNNEI.

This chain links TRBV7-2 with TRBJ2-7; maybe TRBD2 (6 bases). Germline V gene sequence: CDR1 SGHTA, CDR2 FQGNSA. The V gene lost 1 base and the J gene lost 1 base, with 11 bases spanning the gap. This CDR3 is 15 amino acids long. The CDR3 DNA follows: TGTGCCAGCAGCTTAGGGGGGGTAATGTCCTACGAGCAGTACTTC. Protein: CASSLGGVMSYEQYF.

CDR3 DNA: TGTGCCAGCAGCTTTAGGCTAGCGGGCTCTGGGGCCAACGTCCTGACTTTC. Translation gives CASSFRLAGSGANVLTF. The chain links TRBV5-5 to TRBJ2-6, with 8 bases matching TRBD2. The CDR3 is 17 amino acids. V gave up 2 bases and J gave up 0 bases; unmatched junction bases: 4. The germline V gene encodes CDR1 SGHKS and CDR2 YYEKEE (reference sequence). The full variable domain, completed using reference TRBV5-5 and TRBJ2-6, is DAGVTQSPTHLIKTRGQQVTLRCSPISGHKSVSWYQQVLGQGPQFIFQYYEKEERGRGNFPDRFSARQFPNYSSELNVNALLLGDSALYLCASSFRLAGSGANVLTFGAGSRLTVL.